The 28 T cell receptor beta chains in this list originate from one sample, sequenced in a study of CD8 T cells in ankylosing spondylitis. Via MiXCR, TCRdb re-called the 5' RACE reads, giving one row per CDR3 protein. The sample has 200,000 to 250,000 distinct CDR3 sequences, approximately 7.6% seen once. Specimen: blood, either unsorted or a sorted T cell fraction (not recorded which). The receptors were gathered from a female donor with ankylosing spondylitis or in good health (not recorded which).

This clonotype was counted at least ten times. The chain recombines TRBV10-2 with TRBJ2-7, with 7 positions matching TRBD2. Unmatched junction bases numbered 1, after V lost 2 bases and J lost 0 bases. CDR3 length: 14 amino acids. The germline gives CDR1 WSHSY, CDR2 SAAADI. The CDR3 is CASSESGTSYEQYF. CDR3 nucleotide sequence: TGCGCCAGCAGTGAGAGCGGGACCTCCTACGAGCAGTACTTC.

The DNA of the CDR3 is TGTGCCAGCAGCTCAGAAACAGGGAAAGAGACCCAGTACTTC. Translated: CASSSETGKETQYF. The chain recombines TRBV7-2 with TRBJ2-5, with TRBD1 as a possible D gene (6 bases). Deletions cut 4 bases from V and 3 bases from J, with 12 bases between. This CDR3 has 14 residues. The germline V gene encodes CDR1 SGHTA and CDR2 FQGNSA.

J is TRBJ1-2 and V is TRBV5-5; D remains unclear. The ends were cut back, 2 bases at V and 8 bases at J, with 13 bases in the middle. The CDR3 sequence is 13 residues long. Germline CDR1 SGHKS, CDR2 YYEKEE (reference sequence). In DNA, the CDR3 is TGTGCCAGCAGCTTCGGGGAGGGAACCGGCTACACCTTC. Encoded protein: CASSFGEGTGYTF.

This clonotype was seen a handful of times. J is TRBJ2-7 and V is TRBV7-2; D is perhaps TRBD1 (5 bases). V was pared by 1 base and J by 3 bases, with 10 bases between. The germline gives CDR1 SGHTA, CDR2 FQGNSA. The CDR3 covers 14 residues. The CDR3 DNA reads as TGTGCCAGCAGCTTAGATCCAGGGAACTACGAGCAGTACTTC. The encoded protein is CASSLDPGNYEQYF.

This clonotype was observed at least ten times. V is TRBV4-3 and J is TRBJ2-3; D remains ambiguous. The CDR3 loop spans 14 amino acids. CDR1 is LGHNA and CDR2 is YSLEER in the germline V gene. The germline V and J ends were trimmed by 0 bases and 4 bases, with 8 bases remaining between them. The CDR3 DNA sequence: TGCGCCAGCAGCCAAGATAGTGCCTCAGATACGCAGTATTTT. As protein: CASSQDSASDTQYF.

This clonotype was recorded at least ten times. The chain combines TRBV6-2 or TRBV6-3 with TRBJ2-7; the D is unclear. The CDR3 consists of 13 residues. V lost 2 bases, J lost 3 bases, and 8 bases lay in between. Germline V gene data show CDR1 as MNHEY and CDR2 as SVGEGT. In DNA form, the CDR3 reads TGTGCCAGCAGTTACGACACCGACTACGAGCAGTACTTC. Protein: CASSYDTDYEQYF.

This clonotype occurred many times. The V call is TRBV4-3, the J call TRBJ2-1; 11 positions agree with TRBD1. J lost 9 bases, V lost 3 bases, and 7 bases had no gene match. In germline, CDR1 is LGHNA, CDR2 YSLEER. The CDR3 length is 15 residues. The CDR3 spells CASSQGDRGTSEQFF. In DNA, the CDR3 is TGCGCCAGCAGCCAGGGGGACAGGGGGACGAGTGAGCAGTTCTTC.

This clonotype was seen many times. The chain's CDR3 is CASSYGLGQYF. CDR3 nucleotides: TGTGCCAGCAGTTACGGTTTAGGGCAGTACTTC. The V call is TRBV6-5, the J call TRBJ2-7; D gene unclear. With 2 bases removed from V and 9 bases from J, the gap between germline ends came to 8 bases. The germline V gene has CDR1 MNHEY and CDR2 SVGAGI. There are 11 residues in the CDR3.

This clonotype was observed many times. The V call is TRBV7-2, the J call TRBJ1-3; TRBD1 is a possible D gene (5 bases). Germline CDR1 is SGHTA and CDR2 is FQGNSA. The CDR3 loop spans 15 amino acids. V was shortened by 5 bases and J by 0 bases, with 11 bases between the two germline ends. CDR3 sequence (DNA): TGTGCCAGCAGCCTCAGACAGCGCTCTGGAAACACCATATATTTT. Encoded protein: CASSLRQRSGNTIYF.

This clonotype was seen once. The V call is TRBV20-1, the J call TRBJ2-1, with D uncertain. Germline loops: CDR1 DFQATT, CDR2 SNEGSKA (reference sequence). The V end was cut by 3 bases, the J end by 6 bases, with 12 bases between. The CDR3 length is 13 residues. The CDR3 sequence: CSASGIFPNEQFF. CDR3 DNA: TGCAGTGCTAGTGGGATCTTTCCCAATGAGCAGTTCTTC.

The gene calls are TRBV19 and TRBJ1-1, with D perhaps TRBD1 (6 bases). The germline gives CDR1 LNHDA, CDR2 SQIVND (reference sequence). The CDR3 consists of 16 residues. V was cut by 7 bases and J by 1 base, with 19 bases left in between. The CDR3 DNA reads TGTGCCAGTAAAGACAGGACCGCGCCCGGGAACACTGAAGCTTTCTTT. Protein product: CASKDRTAPGNTEAFF.

Points on this clonotype: A much larger clone lies one base from this, so it may be a read error. The chain couples TRBV18 to TRBJ1-2; maybe TRBD1 (6 bases). V lost 3 bases and J lost 2, with 19 bases in between. CDR1 and CDR2 from the germline V gene are KGHSH and LQKENI. The CDR3 contains 17 residues. The CDR3 spells CASSPGHGLSKNYGYTF. For the CDR3, the DNA is TGTGCCAGCTCACCGGGACATGGTCTTTCAAAGAACTATGGCTACACCTTC.

The sample holds many counts of this clonotype. The genes are TRBV30 and TRBJ2-7; 7 positions agree with TRBD2. The CDR3 is 13 residues long. The germline CDR1 and CDR2 sequences are GTSNPN and SVGIG (reference sequence). V was pared by 2 bases and J by 2 bases, with 3 bases of the junction left unmatched. The CDR3 DNA reads as TGTGCCTGGAGTTCTGGGGGGGCCTACGAGCAGTACTTC. Translation gives CAWSSGGAYEQYF.

At least ten counts were recorded for this clonotype. The chain has TRBV12-3 or TRBV12-4 and TRBJ2-7; D is perhaps TRBD1 (5 bases). The CDR3 covers 13 residues. V gave up 3 bases and J gave up 5 bases, with 11 bases separating them. CDR3 nucleotides: TGTGCCAGCAGTTTGGCAGGGTCTGACGAGCAGTACTTC. Its protein product is CASSLAGSDEQYF.

This clonotype occurred a few times. The chain uses TRBV5-6 and TRBJ2-1; D remains ambiguous. Germline V gives CDR1 SGHDT, CDR2 YYEEEE. V dropped 3 bases and J dropped 0 bases, with 10 bases sitting between them. The CDR3 sequence is 15 residues long. CDR3 DNA: TGTGCCAGCAGCTCCAGACCGGACTCCTACAATGAGCAGTTCTTC. Translating gives CASSSRPDSYNEQFF.

This clonotype was observed many times. V usage is TRBV12-3 or TRBV12-4 and J usage is TRBJ2-7; perhaps D is TRBD1 or TRBD2 (5 bases each). The CDR3 is 14 amino acids. Trimming took 5 bases from V and 1 from J, leaving 12 bases between them. The CDR3 loop is CASSLGTLSYEQYF. The CDR3 DNA reads TGTGCCAGCAGTCTCGGGACCCTATCCTACGAGCAGTACTTC.

This clonotype was observed at least ten times. The J gene is TRBJ2-3, the V gene TRBV28; D is unclear. V lost 5 bases and J 4 bases, leaving 10 bases between the germline ends. CDR3 length: 13 amino acids. Germline lookup yields CDR1 MDHEN and CDR2 SYDVKM. CDR3 sequence: CASSLLGADTQYF. CDR3 coding DNA: TGTGCCAGCAGTCTCTTGGGCGCAGATACGCAGTATTTT.

In this sample, this clonotype turned up many times. The chain recombines TRBV12-3 or TRBV12-4 with TRBJ2-5; D uncertain. Between the trimmed V and J ends, which lost 6 bases and 7 bases, there was a span of 9 bases. The CDR3 spans 11 residues. CDR3 nucleotide sequence: TGTGCCAGCAGCCAACCTGGGACCCAGTACTTC. It codes for CASSQPGTQYF.

Turning to this clonotype: A junction boundary mismatches the germline segment, possibly from a read error. The rearrangement uses TRBV20-1 and TRBJ2-2; maybe TRBD2 (5 bases). The CDR3 sequence is 15 residues long. CDR1 is DFQATT, CDR2 SNEGSKA, per germline (reference sequence). CDR3 loop: CSAIAPSGLTEELFF. The CDR3 DNA sequence: TGCAGTGCTATAGCCCCGAGCGGTCTCACCGAGGAGCTGTTTTTT.

This clonotype has ten or more counts. The rearrangement uses TRBV6-6 and TRBJ1-6; D is unclear. The CDR3 contains 16 residues. Germline V CDR1 and CDR2: MNHNY, SVGAGI (reference sequence). V lost 0 bases and J lost 0, with 6 bases in between. The DNA of the CDR3 is TGTGCCAGCAGTTACTCGCCCCGCTCCTATAATTCACCCCTCCACTTT. Its translation is CASSYSPRSYNSPLHF.

The chain couples TRBV29-1 to TRBJ2-3; 7 bases are a match to TRBD1. V shed 8 bases and J 4 bases; nucleotides not matched to a gene: 6. The CDR3 runs to 12 residues. Germline assignment: CDR1 SQVTM and CDR2 ANQGSEA. The CDR3 DNA is TGCAGCACGGGCCAGGGGGCAGATACGCAGTATTTT. Its protein is CSTGQGADTQYF.

This clonotype was observed many times. The chain joins TRBV20-1 to TRBJ1-1; a weak D match, TRBD1 (5 bases). Germline V lookup: CDR1 DFQATT, CDR2 SNEGSKA (reference sequence). CDR3 length equals 12 residues. The V end was cut by 2 bases, the J end by 3 bases, with 7 bases between. The CDR3 sequence is CSARSGHTEAFF. CDR3 bases: TGCAGTGCTAGATCAGGGCACACTGAAGCTTTCTTT.

There are a few counts of this clonotype. The chain employs TRBV20-1 and TRBJ2-1, with a tentative D call TRBD2 (6 bases). Germline V gene lookup returns CDR1 DFQATT and CDR2 SNEGSKA (reference sequence). This CDR3 has 16 amino acids. V shed 3 bases and J shed 0 bases, with 15 bases lying between them. CDR3 nucleotide sequence: TGCAGTGCTAGCGGGAGCGGGCTCGTCTCCTACAATGAGCAGTTCTTC. This gives the protein CSASGSGLVSYNEQFF.

The table lists this clonotype with many counts. The V and J genes are TRBV6-2 or TRBV6-3 and TRBJ1-1; a weak D match, TRBD1 (6 bases). The CDR3 loop spans 15 amino acids. Germline CDR1 MNHEY, CDR2 SVGEGT. V was clipped by 6 bases and J by 5 bases, with 19 bases between them. The DNA for the CDR3 is TGTGCCAGCAGAACGGACAGATCTGGTTTAACTGAAGCTTTCTTT. Its translation: CASRTDRSGLTEAFF.

This clonotype occurred many times. This chain joins TRBV29-1 and TRBJ2-2, with 8 nucleotides matching TRBD1. The CDR3 is 15 amino acids. Germline assignment: CDR1 SQVTM and CDR2 ANQGSEA. The J segment lost 7 bases and the V segment lost 6 bases, leaving 13 bases of the junction unmatched. The CDR3 nucleotides read TGCAGCGTCCAGACGGGCGGACAGGGCTTCGGGGAGCTGTTTTTT. Translation: CSVQTGGQGFGELFF.

This clonotype was counted ten times or more. This chain connects TRBV5-6 to TRBJ2-2; 10 bases agree with TRBD1. V trimming: 3 bases; J trimming: 3 bases; junction bases outside the gene matches: 2. Germline V gene sequence: CDR1 SGHDT, CDR2 YYEEEE. This CDR3 region has 15 residues. The CDR3 loop is CASSSGTGDTGELFF. CDR3 DNA sequence: TGTGCCAGCAGCTCGGGGACAGGGGACACCGGGGAGCTGTTTTTT.

In this sample, this clonotype turned up a few times. The V gene is TRBV9, the J gene TRBJ1-4; D might be TRBD1 (6 bases). The CDR3 runs 17 residues. Trimming left V 4 bases short and J 3 bases short, with 19 bases between. Germline V gene data show CDR1 as SGDLS and CDR2 as YYNGEE. The DNA for the CDR3 is TGTGCCAGCAGCCCCCTGTTTAGACCAGGGGCTAATGAAAAACTGTTTTTT. This codes for CASSPLFRPGANEKLFF.

This clonotype was seen repeatedly, ten times or more. The V gene is TRBV29-1, the J gene TRBJ2-5, with 10 bases matching TRBD2. With V trimmed by 6 bases and J by 5 bases, 12 bases remained unmatched. CDR1 is SQVTM and CDR2 is ANQGSEA in the germline V gene. The length of the CDR3 is 15 residues. DNA of the CDR3: TGCAGCGTCGGGGTCAGCGGGAGGGCCCACGAGACCCAGTACTTC. Amino acids: CSVGVSGRAHETQYF.